This T cell receptor (beta chain) was sequenced in a study of cytomegalovirus exposure and HLA in healthy donors. Study results and caveats: Exclusion as indistinguishable affected some V segments, including TRBV6-2 and TRBV6-3. Most of the TCR beta V segments (in an earlier analysis) were productive either about 90% or about 30% of the time. Donors belonging to an Asian-associated ancestry cluster reportedly showed fewer N-insertions in productive TCRs than the 666-donor mean, according to what a later analysis found.

The CDR3 consists of 12 residues. Deletions cut 4 bases from V and 6 bases from J, with 9 bases between. Germline V gene sequence: CDR1 LNHDA, CDR2 SQIVND (reference sequence). Details on this clone: Its antigen is undetermined.

60 Vbeta and 13 Jbeta primers were used in PCR. The data were produced by immunoSEQ multiplex PCR, yet TCRdb's version contains in-frame clones alone and is incomplete. This table has some 200,000 clones, approximately 80% appearing once. The clonotype was recovered from a woman aged 18-30 years in good health and CMV-seronegative. The V call is TRBV19, the J call TRBJ1-2; TRBD1 might be the D (6 bases). Sequenced input: PBMCs. DNA of the CDR3: TGTGCCAGTAGTAAGTACAGGGATGGCTACACCTTC. This sequence encodes CASSKYRDGYTF.